These T cell receptor beta chains were read from a single sample in a study of human T cells and chemical hapten exposure. MiXCR, run by TCRdb on the RACE reads, gives a single entry per CDR3 protein. The sample carries about 120,000 distinct CDR3 sequences, about 12% recorded once. Sequenced here: whole blood, sampled in connection with sensitization to the hapten diphenylcyclopropenone (DPC). The receptors originated from a woman aged 45-65 years with alopecia areata. Some clones in this sample may be carry-over from other donors' samples. The CDR3 runs from the conserved cysteine through the conserved F or W. D genes are given only for firm matches. Clone size is stated in some rows and not others, as once, few, many or a class when expanded.

j_call: TRBJ1-5; clone_size: NA; v_call: TRBV28; d_call: NA; cdr3_nt: TGTGCCGGAAGCGTAGGGTGGAATCAGCCCCAGCATTTT; cdr3_aa: CAGSVGWNQPQHF
j_call: TRBJ1-1; clone_size: few; v_call: TRBV10-1; d_call: NA; cdr3_nt: TGCGCCAGCAGTCGGTCCGTGTCAAGGGGCACTGAAGCTTTCTTT; cdr3_aa: CASSRSVSRGTEAFF
j_call: TRBJ2-3; clone_size: many; v_call: TRBV18; d_call: NA; cdr3_nt: TGTGCCAGCTCACCCCCAGTTGGAGATACGCAGTATTTT; cdr3_aa: CASSPPVGDTQYF
j_call: TRBJ2-5; clone_size: NA; v_call: TRBV29-1; d_call: TRBD1; cdr3_nt: TGCAGCGCCCGAAGGGGACAGGCCGACCAAGAGACCCAGTACTTC; cdr3_aa: CSARRGQADQETQYF
j_call: TRBJ2-3; clone_size: few; v_call: TRBV6-5; d_call: TRBD2; cdr3_nt: TGTGCCAGCAGTAACGCTAAGCCGGGACTAGCGGGTCCACATCGGACGCAGTATTTT; cdr3_aa: CASSNAKPGLAGPHRTQYF
j_call: TRBJ2-3; clone_size: many; v_call: TRBV12-3/TRBV12-4; d_call: TRBD2; cdr3_nt: TGTGCCAGCAGTTCCCCCGCCGGTAGCGGGACCGGAGGAGATACGCAGTATTTT; cdr3_aa: CASSSPAGSGTGGDTQYF
j_call: TRBJ2-5; clone_size: many; v_call: TRBV18; d_call: NA; cdr3_nt: TGTGCCAGCTCACCACGGGTTGGGGAGACCCAGTACTTC; cdr3_aa: CASSPRVGETQYF
j_call: TRBJ1-4; clone_size: few; v_call: TRBV5-1; d_call: NA; cdr3_nt: TGCGCCAGCAGCTTGACCCTAAACAATGAAAAACTGTTTTTT; cdr3_aa: CASSLTLNNEKLFF
j_call: TRBJ2-1; clone_size: NA; v_call: TRBV12-3/TRBV12-4; d_call: NA; cdr3_nt: TGTGCCAGCGGTATACTAGTTAACAATGAGCAGTTCTTC; cdr3_aa: CASGILVNNEQFF
j_call: TRBJ2-2; clone_size: few; v_call: TRBV29-1; d_call: NA; cdr3_nt: TGCAGCGTTGAGGAAGGGTTCAACACCGGGGAGCTGTTTTTT; cdr3_aa: CSVEEGFNTGELFF
j_call: TRBJ1-3; clone_size: NA; v_call: TRBV20-1; d_call: NA; cdr3_nt: TGCAGTGCTAGAGTTCGCGGCCAGGGCGAGAGAAACACCATATATTTT; cdr3_aa: CSARVRGQGERNTIYF
j_call: TRBJ1-1; clone_size: many; v_call: TRBV7-9; d_call: TRBD1; cdr3_nt: TGTGCCAGCAGCTTCGGACAGGCCTTGAACACTGAAGCTTTCTTT; cdr3_aa: CASSFGQALNTEAFF
j_call: TRBJ1-5; clone_size: few; v_call: TRBV28; d_call: NA; cdr3_nt: TGTGCCAGCAGCACCTACAGGGCGGCGAGTCAGCCCCAGCATTTT; cdr3_aa: CASSTYRAASQPQHF
j_call: TRBJ2-4; clone_size: few; v_call: TRBV7-2; d_call: NA; cdr3_nt: TGTGCCAGCAGCTTAGTAGGGAGGTCTGACATTCAGTACTTC; cdr3_aa: CASSLVGRSDIQYF
j_call: TRBJ1-6; clone_size: few; v_call: TRBV7-8; d_call: NA; cdr3_nt: TGTGCCAGCAGCTCTACAGTACAGAATTCACCCCTCCACTTT; cdr3_aa: CASSSTVQNSPLHF
j_call: TRBJ1-6; clone_size: few; v_call: TRBV6-5; d_call: NA; cdr3_nt: TGTGCCACCGGACAGAATAATTCACCCCTCCACTTT; cdr3_aa: CATGQNNSPLHF
j_call: TRBJ2-1; clone_size: few; v_call: TRBV29-1; d_call: NA; cdr3_nt: TGCAGCGTACTTTGGATTCCTAATGAGCAGTTCTTC; cdr3_aa: CSVLWIPNEQFF
j_call: TRBJ2-7; clone_size: NA; v_call: TRBV24-1; d_call: TRBD1; cdr3_nt: TGTGCCACCAGTCCTGGACAGGGCGGAACCTACGAGCAGTACTTC; cdr3_aa: CATSPGQGGTYEQYF
j_call: TRBJ1-5; clone_size: few; v_call: TRBV4-3; d_call: NA; cdr3_nt: TGCGCCAGCAGCCAAGATCTAAAAGGGAATCAGCCCCAGCATTTT; cdr3_aa: CASSQDLKGNQPQHF
j_call: TRBJ2-7; clone_size: few; v_call: TRBV6-2/TRBV6-3; d_call: NA; cdr3_nt: TGTGCCAGCAGATCCGGGACGGACTACTCCTACGAGCAGTACTTC; cdr3_aa: CASRSGTDYSYEQYF
j_call: TRBJ2-7; clone_size: few; v_call: TRBV5-6; d_call: TRBD1; cdr3_nt: TGTGCCAGCAGCTTGCAGGGGGCAGGTCACTCCTACGAGCAGTACTTC; cdr3_aa: CASSLQGAGHSYEQYF
j_call: TRBJ2-3; clone_size: many; v_call: TRBV7-7; d_call: NA; cdr3_nt: TGTGCCAGCAGCCGCTGGACTTCTAGCACAGATACGCAGTATTTT; cdr3_aa: CASSRWTSSTDTQYF
j_call: TRBJ1-1; clone_size: many; v_call: TRBV12-3/TRBV12-4; d_call: NA; cdr3_nt: TGTGCCAGCAGCATAAGGGGGGTTGGGGACACTGAAGCTTTCTTT; cdr3_aa: CASSIRGVGDTEAFF
j_call: TRBJ2-1; clone_size: many; v_call: TRBV6-2/TRBV6-3; d_call: NA; cdr3_nt: TGTGCCAGCAGTTTCACAGGGTCCATGGGGAATGAGCAGTTCTTC; cdr3_aa: CASSFTGSMGNEQFF
j_call: TRBJ2-7; clone_size: many; v_call: TRBV7-9; d_call: NA; cdr3_nt: TGTGCCAGCACCGTAACAGAGAGGACTAACGAGCAGTACTTC; cdr3_aa: CASTVTERTNEQYF
j_call: TRBJ1-1; clone_size: few; v_call: TRBV28; d_call: NA; cdr3_nt: TGTGCCAGCAGCGGAGGGCGGGAAGCTTTCTTT; cdr3_aa: CASSGGREAFF